The rows below give T cell receptor beta chains drawn from one sample of a study of cytomegalovirus exposure and HLA in healthy donors. Libraries were prepared by immunoSEQ multiplex PCR; TCRdb keeps only in-frame clonotypes and omits some of them. The sample records approximately 150,000 clones, roughly 65% being singletons. Sequenced sample: PBMCs. The receptors derive from a young woman in good health and CMV-seropositive. Each CDR3 is given with its conserved first and last residue. Fields, in order: V gene, D gene, J gene, clone size, CDR3 protein, CDR3 DNA. The D gene is left open where the match is weak. Rows give clone size only sometimes, using once, few, many, or a class for an expanded clone.

TRBV11-1	TRBD1	TRBJ2-1	few	CASCPGQASYNEQFF	TGTGCCAGCTGTCCCGGACAGGCCTCCTACAATGAGCAGTTCTTC
TRBV7-2	TRBD2	TRBJ2-7	once	CASSKILAGGSYEQYF	TGTGCCAGCAGCAAAATACTAGCGGGAGGGTCCTACGAGCAGTACTTC
TRBV18	.	TRBJ2-1	few	CASSPSRGTNNEQFF	TGTGCCAGCTCACCTAGTCGCGGGACCAACAATGAGCAGTTCTTC
TRBV11-2	.	TRBJ2-7	.	CASSLELGSSGNYEQYF	TGTGCCAGCAGCTTAGAGTTGGGTTCCTCGGGGAACTACGAGCAGTACTTC
TRBV6-6	.	TRBJ2-7	once	CASRGTQYEQYF	TGTGCCAGCAGAGGGACACAGTACGAGCAGTACTTC
TRBV6-5	.	TRBJ2-2	few	CASSYRRLTGELFF	TGTGCCAGCAGTTACAGGCGGCTCACCGGGGAGCTGTTTTTT
TRBV5-6	TRBD1	TRBJ1-1	.	CASSRGTRQGPEAFF	TGTGCCAGCAGCCGGGGGACCCGACAGGGGCCTGAAGCTTTCTTT
TRBV7-2	TRBD2	TRBJ2-3	.	CASSKDPSGGAGTDTQYF	TGTGCCAGCAGCAAAGACCCGAGCGGGGGGGCCGGCACAGATACGCAGTATTTT
TRBV30	TRBD2	TRBJ2-7	.	CAWRPSGSGHEQYF	TGTGCCTGGAGGCCTAGCGGGAGCGGCCACGAGCAGTACTTC
TRBV6-1	.	TRBJ1-4	.	CASSVTFIREKLFF	TGTGCCAGCTCTGTCACTTTTATACGAGAAAAACTGTTTTTT